Shown below are 9 T cell receptor beta chains from a single sample sequenced in a study of cytomegalovirus exposure and HLA in healthy donors. The study ran its PCR with 60 Vbeta and 13 Jbeta primers. The method was immunoSEQ multiplex PCR; TCRdb's version includes in-frame clones alone and lacks a portion of them. The table records under 150,000 clones, more than 60% of them present only once. Specimen: PBMCs. Receptors originate from a man between 35 and 55 years old in good health and CMV-seropositive.

Details on this clone: The same CDR3 can be traced to other DNA sequences in this sample. V usage is TRBV28 and J usage is TRBJ2-7; 7 bases are shared with TRBD2. Trimming cost V 5 bases and J 7 bases; bases outside gene matches: 11. The V gene's germline CDR1 is MDHEN and CDR2 SYDVKM. CDR3 length equals 14 residues. CDR3 sequence reads: CASSAPGTTVEQYF. The CDR3 DNA is TGTGCCAGCAGTGCCCCAGGGACTACGGTGGAGCAGTACTTC.

V and J are TRBV7-8 and TRBJ2-7; 9 bases match TRBD1. Looked up from germline, CDR1 is SGHVS and CDR2 is FQNEAQ. V shed 5 bases, J shed 4 bases, and the junction held 15 bases outside the gene matches. This CDR3 contains 17 residues. CDR3 coding DNA: TGTGCCAGCAGCCTAATGGGGACAGGGACCCTGGGTTACGAGCAGTACTTC. Encoded protein: CASSLMGTGTLGYEQYF. The variable domain in full, with the rest retrieved from reference TRBV7-8 and TRBJ2-7, is GAGVSQSPRYKVAKRGQDVALRCDPISGHVSLFWYQQALGQGPEFLTYFQNEAQLDKSGLPSDRFFAERPEGSVSTLKIQRTQQEDSAVYLCASSLMGTGTLGYEQYFGPGTRLTVT.

The V and J genes are TRBV27 and TRBJ2-7; 12 bases match TRBD2. After removal of 4 bases from V and 2 bases from J, the junction contained 6 bases not matched to a gene. The V gene's germline CDR1 is MNHEY and CDR2 SMNVEV (reference sequence). The CDR3 extends over 16 amino acids. The CDR3 sequence is CASSSRTSGNPYEQYF. CDR3 DNA: TGTGCCAGCAGTTCACGGACTAGCGGGAACCCCTACGAGCAGTACTTC.

The sample holds a few counts of this clone. The rearrangement joins TRBV6-5 to TRBJ1-4; no reliable D call. CDR1 is MNHEY, CDR2 SVGAGI, per germline. This CDR3 region has 15 residues. Trimming took 7 bases from V and 4 from J, leaving 16 bases between them. This CDR3 is CASKRTGVLNEKLFF. The CDR3 DNA sequence: TGTGCCAGCAAGAGAACCGGGGTCCTTAATGAAAAACTGTTTTTT.

In DNA form, the CDR3 reads TGTGCCAGCTACGGGGTCAACAAGAACACTGAAGCTTTCTTT. Translating it yields CASYGVNKNTEAFF. This sequence joins TRBV18 and TRBJ1-1, with no clear D. Germline V gene sequence: CDR1 KGHSH, CDR2 LQKENI. The CDR3 is made up of 14 amino acids. V lost 7 bases and J lost 1, with 13 bases in between. The entire variable domain, with the rest obtained from reference TRBV18 and TRBJ1-1, is as follows: NAGVMQNPRHLVRRRGQEARLRCSPMKGHSHVYWYRQLPEEGLKFMVYLQKENIIDESGMPKERFSAEFPKEGPSILRIQQVVRGDSAAYFCASYGVNKNTEAFFGQGTRLTVV.

V is TRBV28 and J is TRBJ2-2; 9 bases map to TRBD1. CDR3 size: 15 residues. After removal of 7 bases from V and 3 bases from J, the junction contained 6 bases not matched to a gene. The germline CDR1 and CDR2 sequences are MDHEN and SYDVKM. As DNA, the CDR3 is TGTGCCAGCAAGGCCGGGACAGGGTACACCGGGGAGCTGTTTTTT. It encodes CASKAGTGYTGELFF.

This clone was seen a few times. CDR3 amino acids: CASSSGLAGDEQYF. DNA of the CDR3: TGTGCCAGCAGCTCGGGACTAGCGGGAGACGAGCAGTACTTC. The V and J genes are TRBV7-3 and TRBJ2-7; TRBD2 matches at 14 bases. This CDR3 has 14 residues. The junction had 1 base not matched to a gene; V was cut back by 4 bases and J by 5 bases. The V gene's germline CDR1 is SGHTA and CDR2 FQGTGA. The entire variable domain, with the rest obtained from reference TRBV7-3 and TRBJ2-7, is as follows: GAGVSQTPSNKVTEKGKYVELRCDPISGHTALYWYRQSLGQGPEFLIYFQGTGAADDSGLPNDRFFAVRPEGSVSTLKIQRTERGDSAVYLCASSSGLAGDEQYFGPGTRLTVT.

This clone was seen only a few times. This chain uses TRBV28 with TRBJ2-7; a weak D match, TRBD2 (6 bases). The germline CDR1 and CDR2 sequences are MDHEN and SYDVKM. The germline V and J ends were trimmed by 8 bases and 1 base, with 21 bases remaining between them. The length of the CDR3 is 16 residues. In DNA form, the CDR3 reads TGTGCCAGCGGAGGGGCCGGGCCCCATGATTCCTACGAGCAGTACTTC. This codes for CASGGAGPHDSYEQYF. Drawing the rest from reference TRBV28 and TRBJ2-7, the complete variable domain is DVKVTQSSRYLVKRTGEKVFLECVQDMDHENMFWYRQDPGLGLRLIYFSYDVKMKEKGDIPEGYSVSREKKERFSLILESASTNQTSMYLCASGGAGPHDSYEQYFGPGTRLTVT.

The DNA of the CDR3 is TGTGCCATCAGCCCCGGACTGGGACCCCTCCACTTT. It encodes CAISPGLGPLHF. The chain employs TRBV10-3 and TRBJ1-6; D unresolved. The CDR3 contains 12 residues. The V gene lost 6 bases and the J gene lost 12 bases, with 12 bases spanning the gap. Per the germline V gene, CDR1 is ENHRY and CDR2 is SYGVKD.